The 15 T cell receptor beta chains below were found in one sample sequenced in a study of T-cell memory formation after mild COVID-19. TCRdb re-called the 5' RACE reads through MiXCR, storing one row per CDR3 protein. The table records 300,000 to 400,000 distinct CDR3 sequences, roughly 15% of them present only once. Sequences were obtained from PBMCs or a T cell subset sorted from them (not recorded which). These TCRs come from a man aged 18-30 years who had mild COVID-19 (a few samples of this study predate the infection). Cell type and time point are not known.

This clonotype was detected ten times or more. The chain recombines TRBV6-5 with TRBJ2-2; the match to TRBD1 covers 7 bases. V trimming: 8 bases; J trimming: 4 bases; junction bases outside the gene matches: 10. CDR1 and CDR2 (germline): MNHEY, SVGAGI. The CDR3 runs 15 residues. DNA of the CDR3: TGTGCCAGCGGGATCTGGCCAGGGGGCACCGGGGAGCTGTTTTTT. It translates to CASGIWPGGTGELFF.

The table lists this clonotype with a few counts. This chain connects TRBV2 to TRBJ2-2; TRBD1 or TRBD2 may be the D gene (5 bases each). Germline CDR1 reads SNHLY; CDR2 reads FYNNEI. The CDR3 spans 14 residues. Deletions cut 6 bases from V and 2 bases from J, with 10 bases between. CDR3 residues: CASSRERNTGELFF. The CDR3 nucleotides read TGTGCCAGCAGCAGGGAGAGAAACACCGGGGAGCTGTTTTTT.

The rearrangement links TRBV19 to TRBJ2-1, with D perhaps TRBD2 (5 bases). The V end lost 5 bases, the J end lost 5 bases, and 16 bases lay between the germline ends. Germline-derived CDR1 and CDR2 are LNHDA and SQIVND (reference sequence). CDR3 size: 15 residues. The CDR3 coding sequence is TGTGCCAGTAGTTGGGTTGGGAGAGGGCACAATGAGCAGTTCTTC. It specifies CASSWVGRGHNEQFF.

This clonotype was seen many times. The V call is TRBV12-3 or TRBV12-4, the J call TRBJ2-5; the D is unclear. Trimming cost V 5 bases and J 4 bases, with 8 bases left between them. The CDR3 covers 12 residues. This CDR3 is CASSTSRETQYF. DNA for the CDR3: TGTGCCAGCAGTACAAGTAGAGAGACCCAGTACTTC.

The chain links TRBV4-2 to TRBJ1-3; unclear D gene. The CDR3 is 16 amino acids. The V end lost 0 bases, the J end lost 0 bases, and 9 bases lay between the germline ends. Germline V gene data show CDR1 as LGHNA and CDR2 as YNFKEQ. CDR3 residues: CASSQDRASSGNTIYF. Here the CDR3 DNA reads TGTGCCAGCAGCCAAGATCGGGCGAGCTCTGGAAACACCATATATTTT.

This clonotype came up many times. V is TRBV4-1 and J is TRBJ1-4; D gene ambiguous. The germline V gene has CDR1 MGHRA and CDR2 YSYEKL. Trimming took off 2 bases at V and 11 bases at J, with 12 bases between the two ends. The CDR3 contains 13 residues. The CDR3 sequence is CASSQRNLAKLFF. CDR3 DNA: TGCGCCAGCAGCCAACGAAACCTCGCGAAACTGTTTTTT.

In its sample, this clonotype was seen a few times. The chain uses TRBV28 and TRBJ2-7; 7 nucleotides match TRBD1. J was trimmed by 4 bases and V by 6 bases; bases with no gene match: 6. Germline lookup yields CDR1 MDHEN and CDR2 SYDVKM. The CDR3 has 13 residues. CDR3 in amino acids: CASSIQGQYEQYF. The CDR3, as DNA: TGTGCCAGCAGCATCCAGGGACAGTACGAGCAGTACTTC.

The chain links TRBV29-1 to TRBJ2-3; D is perhaps TRBD2 (5 bases). V was clipped by 6 bases and J by 3 bases, with 13 bases between them. CDR1 and CDR2 from the germline V gene are SQVTM and ANQGSEA. The CDR3 runs 13 residues. The CDR3 here is CSVWVRGTDTQYF. CDR3 in DNA: TGCAGCGTCTGGGTCCGCGGGACAGATACGCAGTATTTT.

The chain recombines TRBV5-6 with TRBJ2-1; TRBD1 aligns across 8 bases. Germline V CDR1 and CDR2: SGHDT, YYEEEE. The CDR3 consists of 15 residues. The trim removed 2 bases at V and 3 bases at J, leaving 4 bases unmatched. CDR3 coding DNA: TGTGCCAGCAGCTTTCAGGACAGGGTCTACAATGAGCAGTTCTTC. It translates to CASSFQDRVYNEQFF.

In regard to this clonotype: One end of the junction varies from germline; a read error may be responsible. The rearrangement uses TRBV12-3 or TRBV12-4 and TRBJ2-3, with D tentatively TRBD2 (6 bases). This CDR3 is 15 amino acids long. The CDR3 DNA reads as TGTGACAGCAGTTCCCAACGGGGGAACACAGATACGCAGTATTTT. Residues: CDSSSQRGNTDTQYF.

This chain links TRBV4-3 with TRBJ2-1, with TRBD2 matching 11 bases. The V segment lost 5 bases and the J segment 4 bases; nucleotides outside the gene matches: 10. The CDR3 contains 17 residues. The germline gives CDR1 LGHNA, CDR2 YSLEER. DNA of the CDR3: TGCGCCAGCAGCTCTCTAGCGGGGGGAGGACTATACAATGAGCAGTTCTTC. Encoded protein: CASSSLAGGGLYNEQFF.

This CDR3 is CASSRGHLGETQYF. The CDR3 DNA reads TGTGCCAGCAGCCGGGGGCACCTCGGAGAGACCCAGTACTTC. The rearrangement uses TRBV3-1 and TRBJ2-5, with D possibly being TRBD1 (6 bases). CDR1 and CDR2 (germline): LGHDT, YNNKEL (reference sequence). Trimming removed 4 bases from V and 4 bases from J, with 13 bases in between. This CDR3 spans 14 amino acids.

The chain recombines TRBV7-3 with TRBJ2-3; TRBD2 matches at 11 bases. V shed 5 bases, J shed 0 bases, and the junction held 4 bases outside the gene matches. This CDR3 spans 16 amino acids. Germline V gives CDR1 SGHTA, CDR2 FQGTGA. CDR3 nucleotides: TGTGCCAGCAGCAGACTAGCGGGAACTAGCACAGATACGCAGTATTTT. This codes for CASSRLAGTSTDTQYF.

The V gene is TRBV4-1, the J gene TRBJ2-7; TRBD1 agrees at 8 bases. The CDR3 consists of 15 residues. V shed 0 bases, J shed 7 bases, and the junction held 8 bases outside the gene matches. Germline V gives CDR1 MGHRA, CDR2 YSYEKL. The CDR3 sequence is CASSQEPGQGEEQYF. The CDR3 DNA reads as TGCGCCAGCAGCCAAGAACCCGGACAGGGTGAAGAGCAGTACTTC.

The rearrangement joins TRBV20-1 to TRBJ2-1; 15 bases map to TRBD2. Germline V gene lookup returns CDR1 DFQATT and CDR2 SNEGSKA (reference sequence). The ends lost 5 bases at V and 0 bases at J; junction bases unmatched: 5. The length of the CDR3 is 17 residues. The CDR3 protein is CSASGTSGGSSYNEQFF. The CDR3 DNA reads TGCAGTGCTTCCGGGACTAGCGGGGGGTCCTCCTACAATGAGCAGTTCTTC.